One T cell receptor beta chain is described in this entry. No antigen is known for it. This sample was included in a study of cytomegalovirus exposure and HLA in healthy donors. Study-level information: Unique TCRs numbering about 85 million, obtained from HLA-typed donors, made up an early data release.

Findings and limits, study-wide: Researchers catalogued over 150 TCR beta chains as cytomegalovirus-associated. As a later analysis revealed, most CMV-associated TCR beta chains appeared HLA-restricted.

The primer mix had 60 Vbeta and 13 Jbeta primers. TCRdb keeps only in-frame clones here, not all; method: immunoSEQ multiplex PCR. The repertoire holds some 120,000 clones, with over 75% as singletons. V was shortened by 4 bases and J by 0 bases, with 12 bases between the two germline ends. Germline assignment: CDR1 SGHVS and CDR2 FQNEAQ. CDR3 length: 16 residues. V gene TRBV7-8 combines with J gene TRBJ1-4, with D perhaps TRBD1 (5 bases). The clonotype originates from a young man in good health and CMV-seropositive. The sequencing sample was made of PBMCs. In DNA form, the CDR3 reads TGTGCCAGCAGCTACGGACATTATGCAACTAATGAAAAACTGTTTTTT. As protein: CASSYGHYATNEKLFF.